Each of the 17 T cell receptor beta chains below was sequenced from the same sample in a study of CD8 T cells in Susac syndrome. RNA, at about 0.45 to 1 ug, was reverse transcribed with random hexamers. From the immunoSEQ multiplex PCR reads, TCRdb called clonotypes with MiXCR, one entry per CDR3 protein. Of about 190,000 distinct CDR3 sequences listed, approximately 93% are singletons. The sequencing sample was made of CD4+ T cells from PBMCs. The receptors stem from a human donor in good health.

The V call is TRBV5-1, the J call TRBJ1-3; D is ambiguous. Trimming shortened V by 2 bases and J by 3 bases, and 9 bases separated the two germline ends. Looked up from germline, CDR1 is SGHRS and CDR2 is YFSETQ. This CDR3 comprises 14 residues. The DNA for the CDR3 is TGCGCCAGCAGCTTAGGAGCCGGTGGAAACACCATATATTTT. This translates into CASSLGAGGNTIYF.

The gene calls are TRBV28 and TRBJ1-5; 8 nucleotides line up with TRBD1. This CDR3 has 15 residues. Germline V lookup: CDR1 MDHEN, CDR2 SYDVKM. Germline trimming cut 0 bases from V and 6 bases from J; bases unmatched to any gene: 4. The CDR3 sequence: CASSLWAGGSQPQHF. For the CDR3, the DNA is TGTGCCAGCAGTTTATGGGCAGGGGGCTCTCAGCCCCAGCATTTT.

The rearrangement uses TRBV2 and TRBJ2-5, with a possible D match to TRBD2 (6 bases). In germline, CDR1 is SNHLY, CDR2 FYNNEI. The CDR3 is made up of 14 amino acids. The V end was cut by 6 bases, the J end by 5 bases, with 16 bases between. CDR3 amino acids: CASSETRVRETQYF. Here the CDR3 DNA reads TGTGCCAGCAGCGAGACTAGAGTCCGGGAGACCCAGTACTTC.

The chain links TRBV5-1 to TRBJ2-1, with 10 positions matching TRBD2. Germline values: CDR1 SGHRS, CDR2 YFSETQ. V trimming: 3 bases; J trimming: 15 bases; junction bases outside the gene matches: 6. This CDR3 contains 12 residues. The CDR3 loop is CASSYGLAVWFF. CDR3 sequence (DNA): TGCGCCAGCAGCTACGGACTAGCGGTCTGGTTCTTC.

This chain connects TRBV7-8 to TRBJ2-1, with TRBD1 identical over 7 bases. Germline CDR1 SGHVS, CDR2 FQNEAQ. CDR3 length equals 13 residues. Trimming cost V 3 bases and J 6 bases; bases outside gene matches: 2. The CDR3 bases are TGTGCCAGCAGCTTGGACAGGTCCAATGAGCAGTTCTTC. Its protein is CASSLDRSNEQFF.

The V and J genes are TRBV7-3 and TRBJ2-3; D unclear. The CDR3 runs 13 residues. V lost 3 bases and J lost 3, with 7 bases in between. Germline V gene lookup returns CDR1 SGHTA and CDR2 FQGTGA. CDR3 loop: CASSLSGTDTQYF. The CDR3 DNA follows: TGTGCCAGCAGCTTGTCCGGTACAGATACGCAGTATTTT.

This sequence joins TRBV6-5 and TRBJ1-2, with unresolved D. Trimming removed 1 base at V and 4 bases at J, with 22 bases between. Germline CDR1 MNHEY, CDR2 SVGAGI. This CDR3 is 18 amino acids long. The CDR3, as DNA: TGTGCCAGCAGTTACTTCAGTCCGGGGAGGGTGGGTCTCTATGGCTACACCTTC. Amino acids: CASSYFSPGRVGLYGYTF.

This clonotype was recorded only once. The chain is built from TRBV20-1 and TRBJ1-2; D remains ambiguous. Germline lookup yields CDR1 DFQATT and CDR2 SNEGSKA (reference sequence). CDR3 size: 14 residues. V gave up 1 base and J gave up 2 bases, with 11 bases separating them. The CDR3 DNA reads TGCAGTGCTAGAGTGACAAGTACGAACTATGGCTACACCTTC. Protein sequence: CSARVTSTNYGYTF.

The chain is built from TRBV7-2 and TRBJ2-1; D is uncertain. The germline V gene has CDR1 SGHTA and CDR2 FQGNSA. V lost 3 bases, J lost 12 bases, and 18 bases lay in between. The CDR3 is made up of 14 amino acids. CDR3 protein: CASSFPTPQSVQFF. CDR3 in DNA: TGTGCCAGCAGCTTTCCGACACCCCAGTCAGTGCAGTTCTTC.

The CDR3 DNA follows: TGCAGCGTTGAAAGGGTAGATTCCTATGGCTACACCTTC. Protein: CSVERVDSYGYTF. The chain uses TRBV29-1 and TRBJ1-2; no definite D call. V lost 2 bases and J 4 bases, leaving 11 bases between the germline ends. CDR3 length: 13 amino acids. Germline V CDR1 and CDR2: SQVTM, ANQGSEA.

In its sample, this clonotype was seen once. The chain links TRBV14 to TRBJ2-3; TRBD1 aligns across 7 bases. The V and J ends lost 4 bases and 4 bases, in that order; junction bases with no gene match: 8. This CDR3 is built from 15 residues. Germline-derived CDR1 and CDR2 are SGHDN and FVKESK. The chain's CDR3 is CASSLRTGQADTQYF. CDR3 in DNA: TGTGCCAGCAGCCTGCGGACAGGACAGGCAGATACGCAGTATTTT.

This chain links TRBV20-1 with TRBJ1-2, with 7 positions matching TRBD1. V was pared by 3 bases and J by 10 bases, with 8 bases of the junction left unmatched. This CDR3 spans 12 amino acids. From germline, CDR1 is DFQATT and CDR2 SNEGSKA (reference sequence). The CDR3 sequence is CSARPGGLFYTF. The CDR3 DNA reads as TGCAGTGCTAGGCCAGGGGGTTTATTCTACACCTTC.

This chain uses TRBV7-2 with TRBJ2-2, with D possibly matching TRBD1 (5 bases). Trimming shortened V by 5 bases and J by 2 bases, and 9 bases separated the two germline ends. This CDR3 contains 14 residues. Looked up from germline, CDR1 is SGHTA and CDR2 is FQGNSA. CDR3 in DNA: TGTGCCAGCAGCCCACAGGATAACACCGGGGAGCTGTTTTTT. Translated, it gives CASSPQDNTGELFF.

The chain carries TRBV28 and TRBJ1-1; TRBD1 is a possible D gene (5 bases). This CDR3 is 14 amino acids long. V gave up 7 bases and J gave up 0 bases, with 12 bases separating them. CDR1 is MDHEN, CDR2 SYDVKM, per germline. CDR3: CASKTGRMNTEAFF. The CDR3 DNA sequence: TGTGCCAGCAAAACGGGACGGATGAACACTGAAGCTTTCTTT.

This chain uses TRBV11-2 with TRBJ1-2; 7 bases map to TRBD1. This CDR3 spans 15 amino acids. Losses at the gene ends were 10 bases for V and 2 bases for J; bases not matched to a gene: 13. CDR1 and CDR2 (germline): SGHAT, FQNNGV. CDR3 loop: CATMGLRDSNYGYTF. DNA of the CDR3: TGTGCCACCATGGGTTTAAGGGACAGCAACTATGGCTACACCTTC. The entire variable domain, with the rest obtained from reference TRBV11-2 and TRBJ1-2, is as follows: EAGVAQSPRYKIIEKRQSVAFWCNPISGHATLYWYQQILGQGPKLLIQFQNNGVVDDSQLPKDRFSAERLKGVDSTLKIQPAKLEDSAVYLCATMGLRDSNYGYTFGSGTRLTVV.

The CDR3 bases are TGTGCCAGCAGGTCTAACCAGGGGGCAGCAGATCAGCCCCAGCATTTT. Translated, it gives CASRSNQGAADQPQHF. The V and J genes are TRBV12-3 or TRBV12-4 and TRBJ1-5; 8 nucleotides agree with TRBD1. Trimming at V came to 6 bases and at J to 5 bases, leaving 12 bases not matched to a gene. This CDR3 region has 16 residues.

CDR3 nucleotide sequence: TGTGCCAGTAGTACAGGGGGCGGGCGCAATCAGCCCCAGCATTTT. This translates into CASSTGGGRNQPQHF. The V gene is TRBV19, the J gene TRBJ1-5; TRBD1 matches at 8 bases. The CDR3 sequence is 15 residues long. Germline V gene sequence: CDR1 LNHDA, CDR2 SQIVND (reference sequence). V trimming: 4 bases; J trimming: 2 bases; junction bases outside the gene matches: 4.